This T cell receptor beta chain was identified during a study of beta chain features in type 1 diabetes. There are a few counts of this clone. Its antigen is currently unknown. V lost 4 bases, J lost 4 bases, and 9 bases lay in between. CDR1 and CDR2 (germline): SGDLS, YYNGEE. This CDR3 is built from 13 residues. Expressed TCRB transcripts got sequenced, as all isolated RNA was reverse transcribed. TCRdb keeps only in-frame clones here, not all; method: immunoSEQ multiplex PCR. The data hold roughly 250,000 clones, with around 21% observed a single time. Broader study findings: The naive, central memory and Treg TCRB repertoires showed an apparent similarity that was greater among patients than among healthy donors. Diminished insertions and augmented deletions at VDJ junctions characterized type 1 diabetes patients. All four CD4+ subsets of Type 1 diabetes patients contained TCRB CDR3s that were moderately but significantly shorter. Shorter templates might be favored by PCR, and equally so in patients and in controls.

This sequence was found in a woman aged 40-49 years with type 1 diabetes. The specimen sequenced was naive CD4+ T cells from blood. The chain combines TRBV9 with TRBJ1-3; the D is unclear. The CDR3 reads CASSRAGGNTIYF. The CDR3 DNA follows: TGTGCCAGCAGCCGAGCAGGCGGAAACACCATATATTTT.